The 29 T cell receptor beta chains presented below share a single source sample, sequenced in a study of T cell responses to AZD1222 COVID-19 vaccine. Assay used: immunoSEQ multiplex PCR; TCRdb lists only in-frame clones, some missing. Of over 95,000 clones listed, more than 85% are singletons. Sample: peripheral blood, taken on day 0 of AZD1222 vaccination. These receptors all come from an adult in good health.

J is TRBJ2-2 and V is TRBV11-2; 8 nucleotides agree with TRBD2. Looked up from germline, CDR1 is SGHAT and CDR2 is FQNNGV. The CDR3 extends over 17 amino acids. The trim removed 8 bases at V and 0 bases at J, leaving 11 bases unmatched. Here the CDR3 reads CASSRGLRGANTGELFF. The CDR3, as DNA: TGTGCCAGCTCTAGGGGTCTGCGGGGGGCGAACACCGGGGAGCTGTTTTTT.

The V gene is TRBV7-9, the J gene TRBJ1-1; 10 bases fit TRBD1. The CDR3 is made up of 16 amino acids. The germline V gene has CDR1 SEHNR and CDR2 FQNEAQ (reference sequence). The junction had 10 bases not matched to a gene; V was cut back by 5 bases and J by 4 bases. This CDR3 is CASSPSGTGASTEAFF. In nucleotides, the CDR3 is TGTGCCAGCAGCCCTTCGGGGACAGGGGCGTCCACTGAAGCTTTCTTT.

This rearrangement joins TRBV6-5 to TRBJ1-2; D call uncertain. Trimming cost V 6 bases and J 1 base, with 12 bases left between them. The V gene's germline CDR1 is MNHEY and CDR2 SVGAGI. The CDR3 has 14 amino acids. For the CDR3, the DNA is TGTGCCAGCAGAGCGGGTGGGATTAACTATGGCTACACCTTC. Its protein is CASRAGGINYGYTF.

The chain links TRBV7-9 to TRBJ2-5, with D tentatively TRBD2 (6 bases). Germline values: CDR1 SEHNR, CDR2 FQNEAQ (reference sequence). This CDR3 contains 16 residues. V was cut by 4 bases and J by 0 bases, with 15 bases left in between. The CDR3 region has the DNA TGTGCCAGCAGCTCTACTAGCTCTTGGTACCAAGAGACCCAGTACTTC. Its translation is CASSSTSSWYQETQYF.

This rearrangement joins TRBV19 to TRBJ2-3, with TRBD1 identical over 10 bases. Germline CDR1 and CDR2: LNHDA and SQIVND (reference sequence). V was pared by 7 bases and J by 4 bases, with 8 bases of the junction left unmatched. CDR3 length: 15 amino acids. The CDR3 reads CASKTGGFRADTQYF. The CDR3, as DNA: TGTGCCAGTAAGACAGGGGGCTTTCGAGCAGATACGCAGTATTTT. Using reference TRBV19 and TRBJ2-3 for the parts outside the CDR3, the full variable domain is DGGITQSPKYLFRKEGQNVTLSCEQNLNHDAMYWYRQDPGQGLRLIYYSQIVNDFQKGDIAEGYSVSREKKESFPLTVTSAQKNPTAFYLCASKTGGFRADTQYFGPGTRLTVL.

V is TRBV4-1 and J is TRBJ1-6; D not certain. Germline loops: CDR1 MGHRA, CDR2 YSYEKL. CDR3 size: 18 residues. Trimming cost V 0 bases and J 11 bases, with 23 bases left between them. The CDR3 loop is CASSQETPGDTFVAPLHF. In DNA, the CDR3 is TGCGCCAGCAGCCAAGAAACCCCAGGAGACACTTTCGTGGCACCCCTCCACTTT.

V is TRBV5-1 and J is TRBJ1-2, with 12 bases identical to TRBD1. CDR1 and CDR2 from the germline V gene are SGHRS and YFSETQ. The ends lost 4 bases at V and 8 bases at J; junction bases unmatched: 6. The CDR3 runs to 14 residues. CDR3: CASSRGQGAEGYTF. The CDR3 DNA reads TGCGCCAGCAGCCGGGGACAGGGGGCGGAGGGCTACACCTTC.

The J gene is TRBJ2-5, the V gene TRBV27, with TRBD2 as a possible D gene (6 bases). The CDR3 is made up of 16 amino acids. V lost 0 bases and J lost 5, with 16 bases in between. Germline CDR1 reads MNHEY; CDR2 reads SMNVEV (reference sequence). Here the CDR3 reads CASSLSLEGWWETQYF. DNA of the CDR3: TGTGCCAGCAGTTTATCGCTGGAGGGGTGGTGGGAGACCCAGTACTTC.

The chain combines TRBV6-5 with TRBJ1-6, with TRBD1 as a possible D gene (5 bases). The germline V gene has CDR1 MNHEY and CDR2 SVGAGI. This CDR3 has 14 amino acids. The ends were cut back, 2 bases at V and 5 bases at J, with 7 bases in the middle. The CDR3 sequence: CASSYAQDNSPLHF. CDR3 coding DNA: TGTGCCAGCAGTTACGCACAGGATAATTCACCCCTCCACTTT.

This chain links TRBV3-1 (or the pseudogene TRBV3-2) with TRBJ1-3, with D maybe TRBD1 (6 bases). The germline V gene encodes CDR1 LGHDT and CDR2 YNNKEL (reference sequence). V was trimmed by 6 bases and J by 0 bases, leaving 24 bases between them. This CDR3 is 19 amino acids long. CDR3 loop: CASRLGTKTSNSSGNTIYF. The CDR3 coding sequence is TGTGCCAGCAGACTCGGGACAAAGACATCGAATAGCTCTGGAAACACCATATATTTT.

Only a few counts were recorded for this clone. The J gene is TRBJ2-3, the V gene TRBV6-2 or TRBV6-3, with TRBD2 matching over 8 bases. The CDR3 is made up of 17 amino acids. Germline CDR1 reads MNHEY; CDR2 reads SVGEGT. After removal of 5 bases from V and 0 bases from J, the junction contained 10 bases not matched to a gene. CDR3 nucleotide sequence: TGTGCCAGCAGTGTCGTAGTCGCGGGGGGAAGCACAGATACGCAGTATTTT. Translated, it gives CASSVVVAGGSTDTQYF.

This clone was seen just once. The CDR3: CASSQGTGSGSPLHF. CDR3 DNA sequence: TGTGCCAGCAGCCAGGGGACAGGGAGTGGTTCACCCCTCCACTTT. The chain uses TRBV6-4 and TRBJ1-6; 9 bases align to TRBD1. The CDR3 is made up of 15 amino acids. With 6 bases clipped from V and 9 bases from J, the junction kept 9 bases outside the gene matches. Germline loops: CDR1 MRHNA, CDR2 SNTAGT.

V usage is TRBV6-2 or TRBV6-3 and J usage is TRBJ1-2; D might be TRBD1 (5 bases). Germline V gene lookup returns CDR1 MNHEY and CDR2 SVGEGT. Between the trimmed V and J ends, which lost 5 bases and 2 bases, there was a span of 15 bases. The CDR3 loop spans 15 amino acids. CDR3 region: CASSGWDVGNYGYTF. The CDR3 region has the DNA TGTGCCAGCAGTGGATGGGACGTAGGAAACTATGGCTACACCTTC.

The chain combines TRBV2 with TRBJ2-3, with 9 bases aligning to TRBD2. CDR3 length: 16 residues. Germline V CDR1 and CDR2: SNHLY, FYNNEI. The V segment lost 2 bases and the J segment 2 bases; nucleotides outside the gene matches: 5. In DNA form, the CDR3 reads TGTGCCAGCAGTGAACATAGCGGGGGATTCACAGATACGCAGTATTTT. Amino acid sequence: CASSEHSGGFTDTQYF.

This chain joins TRBV19 and TRBJ2-7; a weak D match, TRBD1 (6 bases). The germline V and J ends were trimmed by 4 bases and 5 bases, with 12 bases remaining between them. Germline CDR1 is LNHDA and CDR2 is SQIVND (reference sequence). This CDR3 region has 13 residues. CDR3 sequence (DNA): TGTGCCAGTAGTAGACCACAGGGTAACGAGCAGTACTTC. It translates to CASSRPQGNEQYF.

V is TRBV4-3 and J is TRBJ1-4, with D unclear. CDR1 and CDR2 (germline): LGHNA, YSLEER. The CDR3 is 16 amino acids. Trimming shortened V by 1 base and J by 0 bases, and 9 bases separated the two germline ends. As DNA, the CDR3 is TGCGCCAGCAGCCAAGGAAGATTAGCAACTAATGAAAAACTGTTTTTT. This sequence encodes CASSQGRLATNEKLFF.

The chain employs TRBV15 and TRBJ2-1; 8 positions agree with TRBD2. V trimming: 1 base; J trimming: 0 bases; junction bases outside the gene matches: 2. The CDR3 runs 16 residues. Looked up from germline, CDR1 is LNHNV and CDR2 is YYDKDF (reference sequence). The CDR3 reads CATSRAGGASYNEQFF. In DNA, the CDR3 is TGTGCCACCAGCAGAGCGGGGGGGGCCTCCTACAATGAGCAGTTCTTC.

This clone was counted a few times. The chain combines TRBV27 with TRBJ2-1; D remains ambiguous. V was clipped by 2 bases and J by 7 bases, with 9 bases between them. Germline V gene lookup returns CDR1 MNHEY and CDR2 SMNVEV (reference sequence). The length of the CDR3 is 13 residues. In DNA form, the CDR3 reads TGTGCCAGCAGTTTACCCCCCGGGAATGAGCAGTTCTTC. Translating gives CASSLPPGNEQFF.

The chain links TRBV30 to TRBJ1-1, with D unresolved. The V and J ends lost 4 bases and 0 bases respectively, with 9 bases between them. The CDR3 is made up of 13 amino acids. The germline V gene has CDR1 GTSNPN and CDR2 SVGIG (reference sequence). The CDR3 here is CAWNWGVNTEAFF. For the CDR3, the DNA is TGTGCCTGGAATTGGGGTGTGAACACTGAAGCTTTCTTT. Complete variable domain (other parts from reference TRBV30 and TRBJ1-1): SQTIHQWPATLVQPVGSPLSLECTVEGTSNPNLYWYRQAAGRGLQLLFYSVGIGQISSEVPQNLSASRPQDRQFILSSKKLLLSDSGFYLCAWNWGVNTEAFFGQGTRLTVV.

V gene TRBV19 combines with J gene TRBJ2-3; tentative D call: TRBD1 (5 bases). Germline loops: CDR1 LNHDA, CDR2 SQIVND (reference sequence). This CDR3 is 14 amino acids long. The ends were cut back, 7 bases at V and 1 base at J, with 12 bases in the middle. CDR3 DNA: TGTGCCAGTATATCAACAGGTGGCACAGATACGCAGTATTTT. It is translated as CASISTGGTDTQYF.

This chain joins TRBV6-5 and TRBJ2-2, with 11 bases that match TRBD1. From germline, CDR1 is MNHEY and CDR2 SVGAGI. The V segment lost 6 bases and the J segment 5 bases; nucleotides outside the gene matches: 5. CDR3 length equals 15 residues. This chain's CDR3 is CASSGQGAVTGELFF. CDR3 in DNA: TGTGCCAGCAGCGGACAGGGGGCAGTGACCGGGGAGCTGTTTTTT.

The rearrangement links TRBV5-1 to TRBJ1-1; the D gene is possibly TRBD1 (6 bases). Germline V gene data show CDR1 as SGHRS and CDR2 as YFSETQ. There are 13 residues in the CDR3. Trimming cost V 0 bases and J 10 bases, with 13 bases left between them. CDR3 in DNA: TGCGCCAGCAGCTTGGAGTCAGGGGTTGGAGCTTTCTTT. Translated, it gives CASSLESGVGAFF. The full variable domain, its missing parts supplied by reference TRBV5-1 and TRBJ1-1, is KAGVTQTPRYLIKTRGQQVTLSCSPISGHRSVSWYQQTPGQGLQFLFEYFSETQRNKGNFPGRFSGRQFSNSRSEMNVSTLELGDSALYLCASSLESGVGAFFGQGTRLTVV.

The rearrangement links TRBV5-6 to TRBJ1-3; 7 bases map to TRBD1. J gave up 4 bases and V 3 bases, and 1 base lay outside the gene matches. The CDR3 has 13 residues. Germline assignment: CDR1 SGHDT and CDR2 YYEEEE. CDR3 nucleotide sequence: TGTGCCAGCAGCTGGACAGGCGGAAACACCATATATTTT. The encoded protein is CASSWTGGNTIYF.

The genes are TRBV7-2 and TRBJ2-7, with TRBD1 identical over 9 bases. The trim removed 6 bases at V and 2 bases at J, leaving 8 bases unmatched. CDR1 is SGHTA and CDR2 is FQGNSA in the germline V gene. The CDR3 covers 15 residues. In DNA form, the CDR3 reads TGTGCCAGCAGGCCGGGGACAGGGTCAACCTACGAGCAGTACTTC. Translation gives CASRPGTGSTYEQYF.

The chain carries TRBV19 and TRBJ1-5; TRBD1 might be the D (6 bases). The germline V gene encodes CDR1 LNHDA and CDR2 SQIVND (reference sequence). V lost 3 bases, J lost 3 bases, and 9 bases lay in between. This CDR3 comprises 14 residues. CDR3 sequence: CASSMGGLNQPQHF. CDR3 coding DNA: TGTGCCAGTAGTATGGGGGGCCTCAATCAGCCCCAGCATTTT. Supplemented by reference TRBV19 and TRBJ1-5, the full variable domain reads DGGITQSPKYLFRKEGQNVTLSCEQNLNHDAMYWYRQDPGQGLRLIYYSQIVNDFQKGDIAEGYSVSREKKESFPLTVTSAQKNPTAFYLCASSMGGLNQPQHFGDGTRLSIL.

The rearrangement uses TRBV5-1 and TRBJ2-7; 7 bases agree with TRBD1. V gave up 2 bases and J gave up 2 bases; unmatched junction bases: 10. From germline, CDR1 is SGHRS and CDR2 YFSETQ. The CDR3 loop spans 16 amino acids. Written as DNA, the CDR3 is TGCGCCAGCAGCTTTCTAAAGGACAGGTCCCCCTACGAGCAGTACTTC. Translation gives CASSFLKDRSPYEQYF.

J is TRBJ2-3 and V is TRBV10-3; 12 bases agree with TRBD1. CDR3 length: 16 residues. Trimming removed 6 bases from V and 5 bases from J; junction bases left unmatched: 9. CDR1 is ENHRY, CDR2 SYGVKD, per germline. CDR3: CAISRSGTGGGDTQYF. DNA for the CDR3: TGTGCCATCAGCCGCTCCGGGACAGGGGGCGGAGATACGCAGTATTTT.

This rearrangement joins TRBV4-2 to TRBJ1-5; TRBD1 might be the D (6 bases). This CDR3 contains 17 residues. CDR1 and CDR2 (germline): LGHNA, YNFKEQ. Trimming left V 0 bases short and J 0 bases short, with 12 bases between. The CDR3 here is CASSQEGTSYSNQPQHF. CDR3 bases: TGTGCCAGCAGCCAAGAAGGGACATCGTATAGCAATCAGCCCCAGCATTTT.

The chain recombines TRBV5-1 with TRBJ1-1; D gene ambiguous. V gave up 1 base and J gave up 0 bases, with 7 bases separating them. This CDR3 has 14 residues. Germline CDR1 and CDR2: SGHRS and YFSETQ. CDR3 in DNA: TGCGCCAGCAGCTTGACAGTATTGAACACTGAAGCTTTCTTT. Translation gives CASSLTVLNTEAFF.